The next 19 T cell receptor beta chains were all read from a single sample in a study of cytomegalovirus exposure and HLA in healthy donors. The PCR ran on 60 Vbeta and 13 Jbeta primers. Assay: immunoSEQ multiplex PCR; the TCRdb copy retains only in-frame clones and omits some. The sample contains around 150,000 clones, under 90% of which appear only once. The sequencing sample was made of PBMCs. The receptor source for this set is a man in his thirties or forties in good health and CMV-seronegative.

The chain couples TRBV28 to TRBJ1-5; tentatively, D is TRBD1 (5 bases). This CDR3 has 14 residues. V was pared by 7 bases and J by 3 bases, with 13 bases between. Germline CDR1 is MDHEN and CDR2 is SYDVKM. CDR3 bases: TGTGCCAGCACCTTGACAGTCTACAATCAGCCCCAGCATTTT. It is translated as CASTLTVYNQPQHF.

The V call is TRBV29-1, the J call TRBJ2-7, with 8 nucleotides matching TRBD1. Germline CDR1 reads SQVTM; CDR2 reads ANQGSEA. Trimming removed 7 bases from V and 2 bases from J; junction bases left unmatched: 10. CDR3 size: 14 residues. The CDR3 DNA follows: TGCAGCGCGCGTTCCGGGACAGGTACCTACGAGCAGTACTTC. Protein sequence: CSARSGTGTYEQYF.

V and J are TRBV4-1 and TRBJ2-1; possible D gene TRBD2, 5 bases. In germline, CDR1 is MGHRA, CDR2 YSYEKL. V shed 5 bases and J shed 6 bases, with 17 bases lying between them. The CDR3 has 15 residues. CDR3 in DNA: TGCGCCAGCAGCACCTTATTTCGGGGTCTCAATGAGCAGTTCTTC. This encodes CASSTLFRGLNEQFF.

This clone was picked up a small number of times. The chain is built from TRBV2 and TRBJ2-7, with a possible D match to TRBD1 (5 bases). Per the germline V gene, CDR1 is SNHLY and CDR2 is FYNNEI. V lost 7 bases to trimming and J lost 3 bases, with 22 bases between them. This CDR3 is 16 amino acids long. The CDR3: CASNRIGSGPYYEQYF. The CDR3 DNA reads TGTGCCAGCAACAGAATAGGGTCAGGGCCTTACTACGAGCAGTACTTC.

CDR3 DNA sequence: TGTGCCTGGAGTGTGCGACTAGCGTTTGGTGAGCAGTTCTTC. Residues: CAWSVRLAFGEQFF. The chain is built from TRBV30 and TRBJ2-1; the match to TRBD2 covers 8 bases. The CDR3 is 14 residues long. Germline V lookup: CDR1 GTSNPN, CDR2 SVGIG (reference sequence). The V and J ends lost 0 bases and 9 bases, in that order; junction bases with no gene match: 7.

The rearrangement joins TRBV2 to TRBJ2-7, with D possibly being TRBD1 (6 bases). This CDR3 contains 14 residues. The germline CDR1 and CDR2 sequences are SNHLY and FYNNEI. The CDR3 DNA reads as TGTGCAGTTTACCGACAGGAAACCTCCTACGAGCAGTACTTC. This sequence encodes CAVYRQETSYEQYF.

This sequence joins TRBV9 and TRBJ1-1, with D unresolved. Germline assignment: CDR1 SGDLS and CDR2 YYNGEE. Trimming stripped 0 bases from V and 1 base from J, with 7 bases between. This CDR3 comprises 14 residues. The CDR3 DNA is TGTGCCAGCAGCGTAGTCCCCCGGAACACTGAAGCTTTCTTT. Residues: CASSVVPRNTEAFF.

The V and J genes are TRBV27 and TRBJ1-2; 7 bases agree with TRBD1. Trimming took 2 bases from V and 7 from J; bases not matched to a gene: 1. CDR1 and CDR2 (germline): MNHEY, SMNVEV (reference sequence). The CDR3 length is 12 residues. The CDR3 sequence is CASSLRGRGYTF. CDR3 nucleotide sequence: TGTGCCAGCAGTTTAAGGGGGCGTGGCTACACCTTC.

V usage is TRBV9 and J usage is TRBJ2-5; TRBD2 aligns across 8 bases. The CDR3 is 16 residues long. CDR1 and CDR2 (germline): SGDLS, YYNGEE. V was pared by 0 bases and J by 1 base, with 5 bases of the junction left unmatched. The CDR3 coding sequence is TGTGCCAGCAGCGTAGCTTCGGGACTAGTCCAAGAGACCCAGTACTTC. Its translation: CASSVASGLVQETQYF.

In DNA form, the CDR3 reads TGTGCCAGCAGCCTGCCGCCGAGCAAGTACAATGAGCAGTTCTTC. It yields the protein CASSLPPSKYNEQFF. The chain uses TRBV5-4 and TRBJ2-1; D remains unclear. V shed 4 bases and J shed 4 bases, with 15 bases lying between them. The CDR3 covers 15 residues. Germline CDR1 is SGHNT and CDR2 is YYREEE (reference sequence).

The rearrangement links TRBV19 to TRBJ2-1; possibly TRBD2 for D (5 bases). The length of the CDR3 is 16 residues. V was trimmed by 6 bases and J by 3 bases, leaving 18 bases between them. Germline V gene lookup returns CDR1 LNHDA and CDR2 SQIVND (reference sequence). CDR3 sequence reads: CASSPFEAGSYNEQFF. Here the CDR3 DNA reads TGTGCCAGTAGCCCCTTCGAGGCGGGCAGCTACAATGAGCAGTTCTTC.

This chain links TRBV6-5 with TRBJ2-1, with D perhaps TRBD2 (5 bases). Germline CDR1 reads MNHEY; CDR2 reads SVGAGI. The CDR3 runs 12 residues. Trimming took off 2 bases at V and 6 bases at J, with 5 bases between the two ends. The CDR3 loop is CASSYGGNEQFF. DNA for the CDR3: TGTGCCAGCAGTTACGGAGGCAATGAGCAGTTCTTC.

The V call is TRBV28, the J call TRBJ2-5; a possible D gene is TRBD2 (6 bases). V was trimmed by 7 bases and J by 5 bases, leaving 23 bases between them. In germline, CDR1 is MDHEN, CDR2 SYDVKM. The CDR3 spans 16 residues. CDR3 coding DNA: TGTGCCAGCACCAGTTTGGAGGGCAGGGAGGCTGAGACCCAGTACTTC. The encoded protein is CASTSLEGREAETQYF.

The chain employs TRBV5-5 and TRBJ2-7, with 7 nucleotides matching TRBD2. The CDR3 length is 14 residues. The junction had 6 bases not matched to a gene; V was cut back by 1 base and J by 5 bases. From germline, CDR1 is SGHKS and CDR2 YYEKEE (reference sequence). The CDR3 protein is CASSLYREGDEQYF. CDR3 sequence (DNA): TGTGCCAGCAGCTTGTATAGGGAGGGCGACGAGCAGTACTTC. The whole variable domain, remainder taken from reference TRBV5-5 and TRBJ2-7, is DAGVTQSPTHLIKTRGQQVTLRCSPISGHKSVSWYQQVLGQGPQFIFQYYEKEERGRGNFPDRFSARQFPNYSSELNVNALLLGDSALYLCASSLYREGDEQYFGPGTRLTVT.

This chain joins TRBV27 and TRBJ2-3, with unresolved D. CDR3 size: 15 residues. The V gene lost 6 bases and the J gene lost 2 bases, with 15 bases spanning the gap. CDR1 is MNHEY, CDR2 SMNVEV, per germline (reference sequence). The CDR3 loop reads CASSPGQVTTDTQYF. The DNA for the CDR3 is TGTGCCAGCAGCCCTGGGCAGGTAACCACAGATACGCAGTATTTT.

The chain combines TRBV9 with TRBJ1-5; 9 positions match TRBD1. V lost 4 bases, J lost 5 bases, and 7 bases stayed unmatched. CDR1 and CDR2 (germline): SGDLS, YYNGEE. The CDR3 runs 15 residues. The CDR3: CASSPTGTGYQPQHF. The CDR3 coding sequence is TGTGCCAGCAGCCCCACCGGGACAGGGTATCAGCCCCAGCATTTT.

CDR3 protein: CASSGQDEQFF. CDR3 coding DNA: TGTGCCAGCAGCGGACAGGATGAGCAGTTCTTC. The J gene is TRBJ2-1, the V gene TRBV28; 7 bases are shared with TRBD1. Germline loops: CDR1 MDHEN, CDR2 SYDVKM. The CDR3 runs to 11 residues. Unmatched junction bases numbered 1, after V lost 6 bases and J lost 8 bases.

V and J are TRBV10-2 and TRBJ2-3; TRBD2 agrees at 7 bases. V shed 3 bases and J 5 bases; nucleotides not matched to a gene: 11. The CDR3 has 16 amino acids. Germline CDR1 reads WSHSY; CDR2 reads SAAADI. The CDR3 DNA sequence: TGCGCCAGCAGTGACCCTCTGGCGGGAGTTGTAGATACGCAGTATTTT. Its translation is CASSDPLAGVVDTQYF.

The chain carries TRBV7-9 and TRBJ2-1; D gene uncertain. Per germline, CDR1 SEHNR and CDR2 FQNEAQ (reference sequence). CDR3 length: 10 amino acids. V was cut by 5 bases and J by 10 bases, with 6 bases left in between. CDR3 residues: CASSPQEQFF. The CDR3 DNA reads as TGTGCCAGCAGCCCCCAGGAGCAGTTCTTC.